These 4 T cell receptor beta chains originate from one sample sequenced in a study of a mutant IDH1 vaccine in newly diagnosed glioma. Their cognate antigens are unknown. Sequencing used immunoSEQ multiplex PCR; TCRdb keeps in-frame clones, though not all of them. The data show about 33,000 clones, approximately 87% seen once. The sample's time point: week 23, last vaccination. Every vaccination contained 300 ug of the mutant IDH1 20-mer peptide and was paired with topical imiquimod. This specimen consisted of PBMCs, obtained from a glioma patient whose treatment included an IDH1 peptide vaccine. These receptors were taken from a man aged 35 to 55 with glioma.

This rearrangement joins TRBV7-9 to TRBJ2-6, with D tentatively TRBD1 (6 bases). The CDR3 totals 16 residues. Trimming left V 3 bases short and J 4 bases short, with 13 bases between. Germline CDR1 and CDR2: SEHNR and FQNEAQ (reference sequence). The CDR3 nucleotides read TGTGCCAGCAGCTTGCGGCAGGGGACCGGGGCCAACGTCCTGACTTTC. As protein: CASSLRQGTGANVLTF. Full variable domain (remainder filled in from reference TRBV7-9 and TRBJ2-6): DTGVSQNPRHKITKRGQNVTFRCDPISEHNRLYWYRQTLGQGPEFLTYFQNEAQLEKSRLLSDRFSAERPKGSFSTLEIQRTEQGDSAMYLCASSLRQGTGANVLTFGAGSRLTVL.

The chain combines TRBV30 with TRBJ1-2; the D gene is possibly TRBD1 (5 bases). The CDR3 runs to 13 residues. Germline V gene sequence: CDR1 GTSNPN, CDR2 SVGIG (reference sequence). Trimming took off 0 bases at V and 6 bases at J, with 11 bases between the two ends. The CDR3 loop is CAWSVRGTHGYTF. The CDR3 DNA follows: TGTGCCTGGAGTGTACGAGGGACGCATGGCTACACCTTC. The whole variable domain, filled in from reference TRBV30 and TRBJ1-2, reads SQTIHQWPATLVQPVGSPLSLECTVEGTSNPNLYWYRQAAGRGLQLLFYSVGIGQISSEVPQNLSASRPQDRQFILSSKKLLLSDSGFYLCAWSVRGTHGYTFGSGTRLTVV.

The chain has TRBV29-1 and TRBJ2-7; tentative D call: TRBD2 (6 bases). The germline CDR1 and CDR2 sequences are SQVTM and ANQGSEA. The CDR3 spans 12 residues. Between the trimmed V and J ends, which lost 6 bases and 4 bases, there was a span of 13 bases. The DNA of the CDR3 is TGCAGCGTACACTCGCGGGAATACGAGCAGTACGTC. Amino acid sequence: CSVHSREYEQYV.

This chain joins TRBV6-1 and TRBJ1-2; no definite D call. The CDR3 covers 13 residues. Deletions cut 7 bases from V and 3 bases from J, with 12 bases between. Germline CDR1 is MNHNS and CDR2 is SASEGT. The CDR3 DNA follows: TGTGCCAGCACCAACGGCCTTTACTATGGCTACACCTTC. Translation: CASTNGLYYGYTF.